This T cell receptor (beta chain) emerged from a study of cytomegalovirus exposure and HLA in healthy donors. PCR primers comprised 60 Vbeta and 13 Jbeta primers. As processed by the authors: Later analysis identified tens of millions of unique TCR beta chains, 10 million to 12 million shared. Data came from immunoSEQ multiplex PCR; TCRdb stores just in-frame clones and leaves some out. V and J calls and clone size are as listed in that table; D and trimming were resolved from the DNA. Of about 160,000 clones listed, roughly 70% were seen once; the top ten hold approximately 7.1%. Regarding the study as a whole: Researchers reported that a few CMV-associated chains were confirmed in vitro as CMV antigen-specific. Beyond CMV serostatus, there was no information to go on about immune exposure.

Comments on this clone: Antigen: not known.

The CDR3 sequence is 11 residues long. Germline V gene sequence: CDR1 SGHTA, CDR2 FQGNSA. With 2 bases removed from V and 10 bases from J, the gap between germline ends came to 5 bases. This receptor was identified in a man in his forties or fifties in good health and CMV-seropositive. This chain links TRBV7-2 with TRBJ1-4; possibly TRBD1 for D (5 bases). The sample was PBMCs. In DNA form, the CDR3 reads TGTGCCAGCAGCTTAAGGGGAAAACTGTTTTTT. Its translation: CASSLRGKLFF.